The 18 T cell receptor beta chains presented below share a single source sample, sequenced in a study of T cell changes during pregnancy in multiple sclerosis. Produced via immunoSEQ multiplex PCR; TCRdb's table is partial and in-frame only. In the table there are about 100,000 clones, around 92% of which are singletons. The specimen comprised peripheral blood, sampled before pregnancy. These receptors were taken from a female donor with multiple sclerosis, enrolled in a pregnancy study.

The rearrangement links TRBV14 to TRBJ2-1; 9 nucleotides agree with TRBD2. V trimming: 1 base; J trimming: 5 bases; junction bases outside the gene matches: 6. Germline values: CDR1 SGHDN, CDR2 FVKESK. The CDR3 spans 16 residues. The CDR3 DNA reads TGTGCCAGCAGCCAAGGAAGCGGGAGGACCGACAATGAGCAGTTCTTC. Residues: CASSQGSGRTDNEQFF.

The genes are TRBV7-2 and TRBJ1-2, with a possible D match to TRBD1 (5 bases). The CDR3 has 14 amino acids. From germline, CDR1 is SGHTA and CDR2 FQGNSA. Trimming removed 0 bases at V and 4 bases at J, with 9 bases between. The CDR3 reads CASSLAGTTYGYTF. The CDR3 DNA reads TGTGCCAGCAGCTTAGCGGGGACTACCTATGGCTACACCTTC.

The chain combines TRBV4-1 with TRBJ2-3; D not resolved. In germline, CDR1 is MGHRA, CDR2 YSYEKL. This CDR3 region has 15 residues. Trimming left V 0 bases short and J 1 base short, with 8 bases between. CDR3 sequence (DNA): TGCGCCAGCAGCCAAGAGGGCAGTCGCACAGATACGCAGTATTTT. Amino acids: CASSQEGSRTDTQYF.

This clone was detected only once. The V and J genes are TRBV9 and TRBJ2-6; 8 nucleotides match TRBD1. CDR3 length equals 19 residues. CDR1 is SGDLS, CDR2 YYNGEE, per germline. After removal of 0 bases from V and 0 bases from J, the junction contained 8 bases not matched to a gene. CDR3 residues: CASSVAPDRVSSGANVLTF. The CDR3 DNA reads as TGTGCCAGCAGCGTAGCCCCGGACAGGGTCAGCTCTGGGGCCAACGTCCTGACTTTC.

V and J are TRBV9 and TRBJ2-1, with 9 bases matching TRBD2. The CDR3 sequence is 15 residues long. V dropped 4 bases and J dropped 7; count of bases not matched to a gene: 9. Germline V gene data show CDR1 as SGDLS and CDR2 as YYNGEE. The CDR3 sequence: CASSTSGTSMNEQFF. In DNA form, the CDR3 reads TGTGCCAGCAGCACGTCCGGGACTAGCATGAATGAGCAGTTCTTC.

The chain has TRBV27 and TRBJ1-2; 8 bases are shared with TRBD1. The CDR3 has 14 amino acids. Unmatched junction bases numbered 8, after V lost 7 bases and J lost 4 bases. The V gene's germline CDR1 is MNHEY and CDR2 SMNVEV (reference sequence). CDR3 DNA sequence: TGTGCCAGCACAAGGACAGGGAGCACCTATGGCTACACCTTC. Translated, it gives CASTRTGSTYGYTF.

The chain uses TRBV11-3 and TRBJ2-7; 9 bases match TRBD1. V dropped 2 bases and J dropped 3; count of bases not matched to a gene: 2. In germline, CDR1 is SGHNT, CDR2 YENEEA. This CDR3 is built from 14 residues. Here the CDR3 DNA reads TGTGCCAGCAGCTTAACGGGACAGGGCTACGAGCAGTACTTC. Protein product: CASSLTGQGYEQYF.

The chain recombines TRBV30 with TRBJ2-7; 10 positions agree with TRBD2. Trimming at V came to 2 bases and at J to 6 bases, leaving 22 bases not matched to a gene. Looked up from germline, CDR1 is GTSNPN and CDR2 is SVGIG (reference sequence). The CDR3 consists of 19 residues. As DNA, the CDR3 is TGTGCCTGGAGTTCCTCCCTATTCGGTAGGGGGACTAGCGCTCTCGAGCAGTACTTC. Encoded protein: CAWSSSLFGRGTSALEQYF.

The rearrangement links TRBV7-5 to TRBJ1-5; the D segment call TRBD1 is taken from the table without a DNA check. TRBV7-5 is an annotated pseudogene. This CDR3 is built from 17 residues. The CDR3 is CVRSPTRDRGLNQPQHF. In nucleotides, the CDR3 is TGTGTCAGAAGCCCGACCCGAGACAGGGGACTCAATCAGCCCCAGCATTTT.

V gene TRBV15 combines with J gene TRBJ1-2; D may be TRBD1 (5 bases). CDR3 length: 16 residues. Germline values: CDR1 LNHNV, CDR2 YYDKDF (reference sequence). The ends were cut back, 3 bases at V and 2 bases at J, with 16 bases in the middle. CDR3: CATSRVPQGANYGYTF. The CDR3 coding sequence is TGTGCCACCAGCAGGGTGCCCCAGGGTGCGAACTATGGCTACACCTTC.

This sequence joins TRBV9 and TRBJ2-5; 9 positions agree with TRBD2. This CDR3 has 16 residues. The V segment lost 3 bases and the J segment 5 bases; nucleotides outside the gene matches: 11. Germline lookup yields CDR1 SGDLS and CDR2 YYNGEE. The CDR3 DNA is TGTGCCAGCAGCGGCCGGGGGCGGGAGGGCCGTGAGACCCAGTACTTC. Protein sequence: CASSGRGREGRETQYF.

There are a few counts of this clone. The J gene is TRBJ2-7, the V gene TRBV27; the D gene is possibly TRBD1 (6 bases). Trimming took off 3 bases at V and 3 bases at J, with 15 bases between the two ends. This CDR3 region has 15 residues. Germline lookup yields CDR1 MNHEY and CDR2 SMNVEV (reference sequence). The CDR3 here is CASSFAGTKIYEQYF. The DNA of the CDR3 is TGTGCCAGCAGTTTCGCCGGGACAAAAATCTACGAGCAGTACTTC.

The chain recombines TRBV27 with TRBJ2-6; D is ambiguous. The V gene's germline CDR1 is MNHEY and CDR2 SMNVEV (reference sequence). The CDR3 runs 16 residues. With 2 bases removed from V and 1 base from J, the gap between germline ends came to 9 bases. CDR3 sequence (DNA): TGTGCCAGCAGTTTAGAGTTTTCATCTGGGGCCAACGTCCTGACTTTC. It translates to CASSLEFSSGANVLTF.

This clone appeared once. The V gene is TRBV30, the J gene TRBJ2-3; no reliable D call. Looked up from germline, CDR1 is GTSNPN and CDR2 is SVGIG (reference sequence). Trimming cost V 4 bases and J 8 bases, with 16 bases left between them. The CDR3 loop spans 13 amino acids. CDR3 bases: TGTGCCTGGATGTATTATGGCTCTCGTACGCAGTATTTT. It codes for CAWMYYGSRTQYF.

This chain connects TRBV18 to TRBJ1-1; 7 positions agree with TRBD1. The V segment lost 3 bases and the J segment 2 bases; nucleotides outside the gene matches: 6. The CDR3 sequence is 15 residues long. The V gene's germline CDR1 is KGHSH and CDR2 LQKENI. In DNA, the CDR3 is TGTGCCAGCTCACCGTTGGACAGGTTAAACACTGAAGCTTTCTTT. Amino acids: CASSPLDRLNTEAFF. The complete variable domain, with remaining parts taken from reference TRBV18 and TRBJ1-1, reads NAGVMQNPRHLVRRRGQEARLRCSPMKGHSHVYWYRQLPEEGLKFMVYLQKENIIDESGMPKERFSAEFPKEGPSILRIQQVVRGDSAAYFCASSPLDRLNTEAFFGQGTRLTVV.

This sequence joins TRBV5-1 and TRBJ1-1; TRBD1 aligns across 8 bases. The germline gives CDR1 SGHRS, CDR2 YFSETQ. This CDR3 has 13 residues. V lost 7 bases, J lost 6 bases, and 8 bases stayed unmatched. The CDR3 is CASARTGQSEAFF. CDR3 in DNA: TGCGCCAGCGCCCGGACAGGGCAATCTGAAGCTTTCTTT.

The chain is built from TRBV27 and TRBJ1-1; possible D gene TRBD1, 6 bases. V was trimmed by 2 bases and J by 0 bases, leaving 7 bases between them. Germline V gives CDR1 MNHEY, CDR2 SMNVEV (reference sequence). The CDR3 is 14 amino acids. CDR3 sequence: CASSLDRMNTEAFF. CDR3 nucleotides: TGTGCCAGCAGTTTAGACAGGATGAACACTGAAGCTTTCTTT.

V usage is TRBV27 and J usage is TRBJ2-7; 9 bases align to TRBD1. Per germline, CDR1 MNHEY and CDR2 SMNVEV (reference sequence). This CDR3 region has 14 residues. The trim removed 8 bases at V and 5 bases at J, leaving 10 bases unmatched. CDR3 sequence (DNA): TGTGCCAGCTCCATGGGACAGGGTGGCCACGAGCAGTACTTC. Its translation: CASSMGQGGHEQYF.